These 25 T cell receptor beta chains share one sample of origin, sequenced in a study of shared clonotypes between healthy human individuals. Produced via immunoSEQ multiplex PCR; TCRdb's table is partial and in-frame only. The sample includes hundreds of thousands of clones, 55% to 75% seen only once; the top ten take 1.8%. Material for sequencing was memory CD4+ T cells sorted from blood. The subset: CD45RA-negative fraction. The receptors shown here come from a woman in her twenties or thirties in good health.

The gene calls are TRBV5-1 and TRBJ2-5, with 11 positions matching TRBD2. V shed 0 bases and J 5 bases; nucleotides not matched to a gene: 9. Germline CDR1 is SGHRS and CDR2 is YFSETQ. The length of the CDR3 is 17 residues. The CDR3 loop reads CASSLGLLAGGWETQYF. DNA for the CDR3: TGCGCCAGCAGCTTGGGACTTCTAGCGGGAGGTTGGGAGACCCAGTACTTC. The whole variable domain, filled in from reference TRBV5-1 and TRBJ2-5, reads KAGVTQTPRYLIKTRGQQVTLSCSPISGHRSVSWYQQTPGQGLQFLFEYFSETQRNKGNFPGRFSGRQFSNSRSEMNVSTLELGDSALYLCASSLGLLAGGWETQYFGPGTRLLVL.

The V call is TRBV29-1, the J call TRBJ1-2; possibly TRBD1 for D (6 bases). Germline values: CDR1 SQVTM, CDR2 ANQGSEA. This CDR3 is built from 12 residues. V lost 3 bases and J lost 4, with 9 bases in between. The CDR3 region is CSVERGGYGYTF. The CDR3 coding sequence is TGCAGCGTTGAGAGGGGGGGCTATGGCTACACCTTC.

The chain uses TRBV5-1 and TRBJ2-7, with 7 bases fitting TRBD1. Trimming cost V 4 bases and J 5 bases; bases outside gene matches: 12. Germline loops: CDR1 SGHRS, CDR2 YFSETQ. The CDR3 spans 15 residues. In DNA form, the CDR3 reads TGCGCCAGCAGCGGCGGGCTCGGGCAGGGGGACGAGCAGTACTTC. Protein sequence: CASSGGLGQGDEQYF.

The chain carries TRBV29-1 and TRBJ2-7, with 7 bases matching TRBD1. After removal of 5 bases from V and 0 bases from J, the junction contained 7 bases not matched to a gene. Germline V gives CDR1 SQVTM, CDR2 ANQGSEA. The CDR3 spans 14 residues. The CDR3 reads CSVKLTGSSYEQYF. In DNA form, the CDR3 reads TGCAGCGTTAAGTTGACAGGGAGCTCCTACGAGCAGTACTTC.

As concerns this clone: A much larger clone lies a single base off, so this may be a read error. Other DNA sequences in this sample translate to the same CDR3. The chain joins TRBV5-1 to TRBJ2-1; TRBD1 matches 7 bases. Germline CDR1 reads SGHRS; CDR2 reads YFSETQ. There are 15 residues in the CDR3. Trimming took 0 bases from V and 4 from J; bases not matched to a gene: 4. CDR3 region: CASSLASRGYNEQFF. Written as DNA, the CDR3 is TGCGCCAGCAGCTTGGCTAGCAGGGGGTACAATGAGCAGTTCTTC.

Only one count was recorded for this clone. CDR3 loop: CASSVEGRINIQYF. In DNA form, the CDR3 reads TGTGCCAGCAGTGTTGAGGGGCGGATAAACATTCAGTACTTC. The chain is built from TRBV28 and TRBJ2-4; D might be TRBD1 or TRBD2, each matching 5 bases. Per the germline V gene, CDR1 is MDHEN and CDR2 is SYDVKM. The V end lost 5 bases, the J end lost 6 bases, and 14 bases lay between the germline ends. The CDR3 sequence is 14 residues long.

As regards this clone: At the DNA level, this CDR3 is encoded by other sequences in the same sample as well. The chain has TRBV11-2 and TRBJ1-1; D gene uncertain. The V gene lost 5 bases and the J gene lost 0 bases, with 7 bases spanning the gap. This CDR3 has 13 residues. Germline V gene lookup returns CDR1 SGHAT and CDR2 FQNNGV. The CDR3 protein is CASSPLLNTEAFF. The CDR3 nucleotides read TGTGCCAGCAGCCCACTTTTGAACACTGAAGCTTTCTTT.

Written as DNA, the CDR3 is TGTGCCAGCAACGTACAGTATAGCAATCAGCCCCAGCATTTT. Translating gives CASNVQYSNQPQHF. The chain is built from TRBV6-1 and TRBJ1-5; no definite D call. Trimming removed 7 bases at V and 0 bases at J, with 10 bases between. The CDR3 is 14 residues long. The germline gives CDR1 MNHNS, CDR2 SASEGT.

The rearrangement links TRBV15 to TRBJ2-5; TRBD2 matches 8 bases. CDR3 size: 14 residues. From germline, CDR1 is LNHNV and CDR2 YYDKDF (reference sequence). Trimming took 3 bases from V and 6 from J; bases not matched to a gene: 6. In DNA form, the CDR3 reads TGTGCCACCAGCAGGGGGATAGCGGGACAGACCCAGTACTTC. Translated, it gives CATSRGIAGQTQYF.

The gene calls are TRBV30 and TRBJ2-1; tentatively, D is TRBD1 (5 bases). Germline CDR1 is GTSNPN and CDR2 is SVGIG (reference sequence). The CDR3 length is 13 residues. Trimming took 2 bases from V and 7 from J, leaving 12 bases between them. In DNA form, the CDR3 reads TGTGCCTGGAGTCCATTCAGGGTGAATGAGCAGTTCTTC. Protein: CAWSPFRVNEQFF.

This clone has just one count. For the CDR3, the DNA is TGTGCCAGCAGTTTACCCCGGTCGGAGGATACGCAGTATTTT. Amino acids: CASSLPRSEDTQYF. The J gene is TRBJ2-3, the V gene TRBV28; D gene ambiguous. With 2 bases removed from V and 6 bases from J, the gap between germline ends came to 12 bases. Germline CDR1 MDHEN, CDR2 SYDVKM. The CDR3 is made up of 14 amino acids.

This sequence joins TRBV5-1 and TRBJ2-1; tentatively, D is TRBD2 (6 bases). The CDR3 consists of 15 residues. Germline V CDR1 and CDR2: SGHRS, YFSETQ. The V end was cut by 0 bases, the J end by 8 bases, with 15 bases between. The chain's CDR3 is CASSLANGGPHEQFF. DNA of the CDR3: TGCGCCAGCAGCTTGGCCAACGGAGGGCCCCATGAGCAGTTCTTC. Filled out from reference TRBV5-1 and TRBJ2-1, the complete variable domain reads KAGVTQTPRYLIKTRGQQVTLSCSPISGHRSVSWYQQTPGQGLQFLFEYFSETQRNKGNFPGRFSGRQFSNSRSEMNVSTLELGDSALYLCASSLANGGPHEQFFGPGTRLTVL.

The V and J genes are TRBV19 and TRBJ1-4; D call uncertain. CDR3 size: 17 residues. From germline, CDR1 is LNHDA and CDR2 SQIVND (reference sequence). Between the trimmed V and J ends, which lost 5 bases and 0 bases, there was a span of 16 bases. CDR3 nucleotides: TGTGCCAGTAGTCTCCCCCATAGTGGAGCAACTAATGAAAAACTGTTTTTT. The encoded protein is CASSLPHSGATNEKLFF. Together with reference TRBV19 and TRBJ1-4, the CDR3 gives the full variable domain: DGGITQSPKYLFRKEGQNVTLSCEQNLNHDAMYWYRQDPGQGLRLIYYSQIVNDFQKGDIAEGYSVSREKKESFPLTVTSAQKNPTAFYLCASSLPHSGATNEKLFFGSGTQLSVL.

The chain has TRBV27 and TRBJ1-2, with TRBD1 identical over 9 bases. This CDR3 region has 13 residues. The germline gives CDR1 MNHEY, CDR2 SMNVEV (reference sequence). Trimming took 6 bases from V and 6 from J; bases not matched to a gene: 5. The CDR3 bases are TGTGCCAGCAGACCGACAGGGGGGAATGGCTACACCTTC. Translating gives CASRPTGGNGYTF.

The J gene is TRBJ2-3, the V gene TRBV4-1; D not resolved. Per germline, CDR1 MGHRA and CDR2 YSYEKL. The CDR3 is 14 residues long. V shed 3 bases and J shed 0 bases, with 7 bases lying between them. The CDR3 spells CASSQGHSTDTQYF. The DNA of the CDR3 is TGCGCCAGCAGCCAGGGCCACAGCACAGATACGCAGTATTTT.

V gene TRBV30 combines with J gene TRBJ2-3; 8 nucleotides match TRBD2. The germline CDR1 and CDR2 sequences are GTSNPN and SVGIG (reference sequence). The ends lost 1 base at V and 6 bases at J; junction bases unmatched: 3. The CDR3 length is 13 residues. The CDR3 is CAWSARLADTQYF. As DNA, the CDR3 is TGTGCCTGGAGTGCACGACTAGCGGATACGCAGTATTTT. Full variable domain (rest looked up from reference TRBV30 and TRBJ2-3): SQTIHQWPATLVQPVGSPLSLECTVEGTSNPNLYWYRQAAGRGLQLLFYSVGIGQISSEVPQNLSASRPQDRQFILSSKKLLLSDSGFYLCAWSARLADTQYFGPGTRLTVL.

This chain joins TRBV29-1 and TRBJ1-1, with D maybe TRBD1 (6 bases). The CDR3 loop spans 14 amino acids. CDR1 is SQVTM, CDR2 ANQGSEA, per germline. V shed 7 bases and J shed 3 bases, with 18 bases lying between them. CDR3 residues: CSAGESPGDTEAFF. The CDR3 DNA is TGCAGCGCAGGGGAATCCCCGGGGGACACTGAAGCTTTCTTT.

This clone was picked up many times. CDR3 amino acids: CASHSQPGGAGRELFF. CDR3 DNA sequence: TGCGCCAGCCATTCTCAGCCAGGGGGCGCGGGTAGGGAGCTGTTTTTT. The rearrangement uses TRBV5-1 and TRBJ2-2; TRBD1 matches at 8 bases. CDR1 SGHRS and CDR2 YFSETQ come from the germline V gene. There are 16 residues in the CDR3. V trimming: 7 bases; J trimming: 9 bases; junction bases outside the gene matches: 17.

This chain connects TRBV28 to TRBJ1-2; D not certain. The CDR3 spans 16 residues. The V end lost 5 bases, the J end lost 3 bases, and 19 bases lay between the germline ends. CDR1 is MDHEN and CDR2 is SYDVKM in the germline V gene. Written as DNA, the CDR3 is TGTGCCAGCAGTCCCCGGGTCCTCCTCAAACACTATGGCTACACCTTC. Translating gives CASSPRVLLKHYGYTF.

This clone has just one count. The rearrangement links TRBV15 to TRBJ1-6; D remains ambiguous. This CDR3 contains 11 residues. Trimming pared 1 base from V and 9 bases from J, leaving 1 base between. Germline CDR1 reads LNHNV; CDR2 reads YYDKDF (reference sequence). CDR3 sequence (DNA): TGTGCCACCAGCAGAGCTTCACCCCTCCACTTT. It is translated as CATSRASPLHF.

The J gene is TRBJ2-7, the V gene TRBV28; either TRBD1 or TRBD2 may supply D (6 bases each). Germline CDR1 MDHEN, CDR2 SYDVKM. Trimming took 5 bases from V and 12 from J, leaving 20 bases between them. This CDR3 region has 13 residues. The CDR3 is CASSASGASLSYF. The CDR3 nucleotides are TGTGCCAGCAGTGCATCGGGGGCATCCCTTTCGTACTTC. The entire variable domain, with the rest obtained from reference TRBV28 and TRBJ2-7, is as follows: DVKVTQSSRYLVKRTGEKVFLECVQDMDHENMFWYRQDPGLGLRLIYFSYDVKMKEKGDIPEGYSVSREKKERFSLILESASTNQTSMYLCASSASGASLSYFGPGTRLTVT.

CDR3 DNA: TGTGCCAGCAGTCCCCGGACTAGCGGGAGGGCAGGAGAGGAAGAGCAGTACTTC. Its translation: CASSPRTSGRAGEEEQYF. V gene TRBV27 combines with J gene TRBJ2-7; TRBD2 agrees at 15 bases. Looked up from germline, CDR1 is MNHEY and CDR2 is SMNVEV (reference sequence). The J segment lost 7 bases and the V segment lost 5 bases, leaving 15 bases of the junction unmatched. The length of the CDR3 is 18 residues.

This chain joins TRBV9 and TRBJ2-3, with 9 bases fitting TRBD2. Trimming at V came to 4 bases and at J to 5 bases, leaving 8 bases not matched to a gene. The CDR3 runs to 15 residues. CDR1 SGDLS and CDR2 YYNGEE come from the germline V gene. The CDR3 reads CASSSHPTSGDTQYF. Written as DNA, the CDR3 is TGTGCCAGCAGCTCCCACCCGACTAGCGGAGATACGCAGTATTTT.

V and J are TRBV14 and TRBJ2-3; D is unresolved. V dropped 0 bases and J dropped 3 bases, with 19 bases sitting between them. The CDR3 contains 18 residues. Looked up from germline, CDR1 is SGHDN and CDR2 is FVKESK. The CDR3 spells CASSQEEVLTTSTDTQYF. In nucleotides, the CDR3 is TGTGCCAGCAGCCAAGAAGAGGTCCTGACGACCTCTACAGATACGCAGTATTTT.

The gene calls are TRBV11-2 and TRBJ2-1, with 8 nucleotides matching TRBD1. CDR3 length: 16 residues. In germline, CDR1 is SGHAT, CDR2 FQNNGV. Germline trimming cut 0 bases from V and 7 bases from J; bases unmatched to any gene: 8. In DNA form, the CDR3 reads TGTGCCAGCAGCTTAGATCCAGGGGGCGCTGGAAATGAGCAGTTCTTC. It codes for CASSLDPGGAGNEQFF.